The clone carrying this TCR beta chain was counted between two and nine times. Its antigen remains unidentified. This sample is drawn from a study of response to subunit inactivated influenza vaccine. Study conclusions and caveats: Few additional T cells are recruited per seasonal influenza vaccination, authors suggested.

The CDR3 sequence is 15 residues long. Germline V lookup: CDR1 SGHNT, CDR2 YYREEE (reference sequence). The germline V and J ends were trimmed by 5 bases and 1 base, with 15 bases remaining between them. Via MiXCR, TCRdb re-called the RT-PCR reads, giving one row per CDR3 protein. The table lists 610,000 or so distinct CDR3 sequences, around 15% of them singletons, with over 8.5% in the top ten. This clonotype originated in a man aged 45-65 years who received an inactivated influenza vaccine. This rearrangement joins TRBV5-4 to TRBJ1-1; no definite D call. Sequenced material: PBMCs from blood, taken about 13 days after vaccination. The chain's CDR3 is CASSHISRANTEAFF. In nucleotides, the CDR3 is TGTGCCAGCAGTCACATATCGAGGGCGAACACTGAAGCTTTCTTT.